Each of the 21 T cell receptor beta chains below was sequenced from the same sample in a study of shared clonotypes between healthy human individuals. Assay: immunoSEQ multiplex PCR; the TCRdb copy retains only in-frame clones and omits some. The sample has about 380,000 clones; roughly 96% are singletons. The sample was memory CD8+ T cells sorted from blood. Subset denoted: CD45RO+ cells pooled with CCR7-negative TemRA cells. The receptors originated from a man aged 25 to 40 in good health.

The chain is built from TRBV6-1 and TRBJ2-7; 10 positions agree with TRBD1. The CDR3 spans 14 residues. J gave up 5 bases and V 6 bases, and 7 bases lay outside the gene matches. In germline, CDR1 is MNHNS, CDR2 SASEGT. For the CDR3, the DNA is TGTGCCAGCAGAGACAGGGGGCGCGTCGACGAGCAGTACTTC. It specifies CASRDRGRVDEQYF.

The CDR3 DNA is TGTGCCAGCAGCTTCGGGACAGTCAATCAGCCCCAGCATTTT. Encoded protein: CASSFGTVNQPQHF. The rearrangement joins TRBV7-9 to TRBJ1-5; TRBD1 matches 7 bases. CDR1 is SEHNR, CDR2 FQNEAQ, per germline (reference sequence). This CDR3 has 14 residues. Unmatched junction bases numbered 2, after V lost 3 bases and J lost 3 bases. The full variable domain, rest sourced from reference TRBV7-9 and TRBJ1-5, is DTGVSQNPRHKITKRGQNVTFRCDPISEHNRLYWYRQTLGQGPEFLTYFQNEAQLEKSRLLSDRFSAERPKGSFSTLEIQRTEQGDSAMYLCASSFGTVNQPQHFGDGTRLSIL.

V and J are TRBV10-3 and TRBJ2-1; 11 bases are a match to TRBD2. The CDR3 runs to 14 residues. Trimming took 6 bases from V and 7 from J; bases not matched to a gene: 5. Germline V gene sequence: CDR1 ENHRY, CDR2 SYGVKD. In nucleotides, the CDR3 is TGTGCCATCAGCGTCACTAGCGGGAGAAATGAGCAGTTCTTC. Translated: CAISVTSGRNEQFF.

The chain uses TRBV19 and TRBJ1-5; weak D call: TRBD1 (5 bases). The V gene lost 0 bases and the J gene lost 0 bases, with 9 bases spanning the gap. The CDR3 runs to 16 residues. CDR1 and CDR2 (germline): LNHDA, SQIVND (reference sequence). CDR3 loop: CASSIDAGNSNQPQHF. CDR3 nucleotide sequence: TGTGCCAGTAGTATAGATGCAGGGAATAGCAATCAGCCCCAGCATTTT.

The chain links TRBV9 to TRBJ2-1, with D perhaps TRBD1 or TRBD2 (7 bases each). Trimming removed 0 bases at V and 3 bases at J, with 22 bases between. There are 19 residues in the CDR3. Germline CDR1 SGDLS, CDR2 YYNGEE. In nucleotides, the CDR3 is TGTGCCAGCAGCGTAGGAAGGGGGCCCGGGGGGCGGTACTACAATGAGCAGTTCTTC. It is translated as CASSVGRGPGGRYYNEQFF.

The V gene is TRBV6-1, the J gene TRBJ2-7; 12 bases agree with TRBD1. The CDR3 length is 17 residues. Losses at the gene ends were 4 bases for V and 4 bases for J; bases not matched to a gene: 11. Per germline, CDR1 MNHNS and CDR2 SASEGT. The CDR3 DNA sequence: TGTGCCAGCAGTGTACTAGGGACAGGGGGCGAGGGGTACGAGCAGTACTTC. Protein product: CASSVLGTGGEGYEQYF.

This clone was counted a single time. The chain links TRBV9 to TRBJ2-5, with a weak D call TRBD2 (6 bases). V shed 3 bases and J shed 5 bases, with 17 bases lying between them. Germline CDR1 and CDR2: SGDLS and YYNGEE. This CDR3 contains 15 residues. CDR3 amino acids: CASSGDLGVLETQYF. The CDR3 bases are TGTGCCAGCAGCGGGGACTTAGGTGTCTTGGAGACCCAGTACTTC.

The rearrangement uses TRBV19 and TRBJ2-5, with D hard to call. Between the trimmed V and J ends, which lost 3 bases and 5 bases, there was a span of 7 bases. Germline V gene sequence: CDR1 LNHDA, CDR2 SQIVND (reference sequence). The CDR3 is 12 amino acids. CDR3 bases: TGTGCCAGTAGTATTTTGTGGGAGACCCAGTACTTC. It specifies CASSILWETQYF.

V usage is TRBV28 and J usage is TRBJ2-1; no definite D call. The CDR3 consists of 12 residues. V was clipped by 8 bases and J by 3 bases, with 8 bases between them. The germline CDR1 and CDR2 sequences are MDHEN and SYDVKM. The CDR3 loop reads CASGSGYNEQFF. The CDR3 coding sequence is TGTGCCAGCGGCTCGGGCTACAATGAGCAGTTCTTC.

This sequence joins TRBV11-2 and TRBJ2-4, with D unresolved. CDR3 length: 12 amino acids. From germline, CDR1 is SGHAT and CDR2 FQNNGV. The ends were cut back, 1 base at V and 6 bases at J, with 4 bases in the middle. DNA of the CDR3: TGTGCCAGCAGCTTAGGGACAAACATTCAGTACTTC. Protein product: CASSLGTNIQYF.

This clone was seen once. The chain has TRBV5-1 and TRBJ2-3; no firm D call. V was pared by 3 bases and J by 2 bases, with 16 bases between. Germline V CDR1 and CDR2: SGHRS, YFSETQ. The CDR3 extends over 16 amino acids. Here the CDR3 DNA reads TGCGCCAGCAGCTCTACAGTTCAAATATTCACAGATACGCAGTATTTT. It encodes CASSSTVQIFTDTQYF.

Of note for this clone: A read error may account for a junction end that differs from germline. V gene TRBV6-1 combines with J gene TRBJ2-5; the D gene is possibly TRBD2 (6 bases). Germline V gene data show CDR1 as MNHNS and CDR2 as SASEGT. This CDR3 region has 14 residues. Written as DNA, the CDR3 is TGTGCCAGCAGTCAACGGTCGGGGGAAGAGGCCCAGTACTTC. Its translation: CASSQRSGEEAQYF.

The chain carries TRBV15 and TRBJ1-1, with unresolved D. Trimming stripped 6 bases from V and 1 base from J, with 9 bases between. The CDR3 loop spans 13 amino acids. Germline V gene lookup returns CDR1 LNHNV and CDR2 YYDKDF (reference sequence). The CDR3 bases are TGTGCCACCAGTTATTTACAGAACACTGAAGCTTTCTTT. Translating gives CATSYLQNTEAFF. Full variable domain (outside the CDR3, taken from reference TRBV15 and TRBJ1-1): DAMVIQNPRYQVTQFGKPVTLSCSQTLNHNVMYWYQQKSSQAPKLLFHYYDKDFNNEADTPDNFQSRRPNTSFCFLDIRSPGLGDTAMYLCATSYLQNTEAFFGQGTRLTVV.

This clone was seen just once. This sequence joins TRBV27 and TRBJ1-6, with 7 bases identical to TRBD1. J was trimmed by 6 bases and V by 1 base; bases with no gene match: 9. The CDR3 has 17 amino acids. Germline V gene lookup returns CDR1 MNHEY and CDR2 SMNVEV (reference sequence). This CDR3 reads CASSLYPRTGPNSPLHF. CDR3 DNA: TGTGCCAGCAGTTTATACCCCAGGACAGGTCCTAATTCACCCCTCCACTTT.

As to this clone: A junction end diverges from the germline sequence, so it may reflect a read error. The J gene is TRBJ2-7, the V gene TRBV7-7, with TRBD2 as a possible D gene (6 bases). The V gene's germline CDR1 is SSHAT and CDR2 FNYEAQ (reference sequence). This CDR3 region has 17 residues. The CDR3 spells CASSLAKGNNGSGEQYF. The CDR3 bases are TGTGCTAGCAGCTTAGCGAAGGGAAATAACGGGAGCGGGGAGCAGTACTTC.

This clone has a single count. The chain uses TRBV11-2 and TRBJ2-3; D may be TRBD1 (5 bases). The germline CDR1 and CDR2 sequences are SGHAT and FQNNGV. V was pared by 4 bases and J by 4 bases, with 12 bases between. This CDR3 has 14 amino acids. The DNA for the CDR3 is TGTGCCAGCAGCTATAGCAGGGCACCAGATACGCAGTATTTT. It translates to CASSYSRAPDTQYF.

This sequence joins TRBV28 and TRBJ2-1, with TRBD1 as a possible D gene (5 bases). CDR1 and CDR2 (germline): MDHEN, SYDVKM. V lost 7 bases to trimming and J lost 8 bases, with 27 bases between them. The length of the CDR3 is 17 residues. Here the CDR3 DNA reads TGTGCCAGCACCACCAATTTGGGGCGAAATTCATACCATGAGCAGTTCTTC. Translation: CASTTNLGRNSYHEQFF.

The CDR3 coding sequence is TGCGCCAGCAGCCAAGAAATATCCCGGGGGCGAGGTGGAAATGAAAAACTGTTTTTT. Translation: CASSQEISRGRGGNEKLFF. The V gene is TRBV4-1, the J gene TRBJ1-4, with a tentative D call TRBD1 (6 bases). The V end lost 0 bases, the J end lost 5 bases, and 22 bases lay between the germline ends. CDR1 and CDR2 (germline): MGHRA, YSYEKL. The CDR3 has 19 amino acids.

J is TRBJ2-1 and V is TRBV5-8; D unresolved. The V gene's germline CDR1 is SGHTS and CDR2 YDEGEE. V dropped 0 bases and J dropped 3 bases, with 10 bases sitting between them. The CDR3 contains 15 residues. The CDR3 protein is CASSLDSVGYNEQFF. Written as DNA, the CDR3 is TGTGCCAGCAGCTTGGACTCGGTGGGCTACAATGAGCAGTTCTTC.

The J gene is TRBJ2-7, the V gene TRBV6-6; no firm D call. Trimming took 4 bases from V and 3 from J, leaving 4 bases between them. CDR1 MNHNY and CDR2 SVGAGI come from the germline V gene (reference sequence). The length of the CDR3 is 11 residues. CDR3 residues: CASSSVYEQYF. CDR3 sequence (DNA): TGTGCCAGCAGTTCAGTCTACGAGCAGTACTTC.

The V and J genes are TRBV6-1 and TRBJ1-2, with a tentative D call TRBD1 (5 bases). The CDR3 loop spans 14 amino acids. Germline CDR1 MNHNS, CDR2 SASEGT. V dropped 1 base and J dropped 8 bases, with 14 bases sitting between them. This CDR3 is CASSEEGVVGGYTF. For the CDR3, the DNA is TGTGCCAGCAGTGAAGAAGGGGTCGTGGGAGGCTACACCTTC.